The rows below give T cell receptor beta chains drawn from one sample of a study of T cell responses to AZD1222 COVID-19 vaccine. Profiled with immunoSEQ multiplex PCR; TCRdb holds only in-frame clones, not every one. In the table there are about 99,000 clones, nearly 90% of which are singletons. Sequencing was performed on peripheral blood, taken on day 0 of AZD1222 vaccination. Receptors originate from an adult in good health. Each CDR3 is given with its conserved first and last residue. Fields, in order: clone size, D gene, V gene, J gene, CDR3 DNA, CDR3 protein. A D gene is named only where the DNA matches it firmly. Some rows mark clone size as missing; the rest say once, few, many or name a class of expanded clone.

clone size: NA; D gene: TRBD1; V gene: TRBV11-1; J gene: TRBJ1-5; CDR3 DNA: TGTGCCAGCAGCCCAGGGACAGGGGACGGTCAGCCCCAGCATTTT; CDR3 protein: CASSPGTGDGQPQHF
clone size: NA; D gene: NA; V gene: TRBV7-2; J gene: TRBJ2-2; CDR3 DNA: TGTGCCAGCAGCTTACCGGACGGTCGGGAGCTGTTTTTT; CDR3 protein: CASSLPDGRELFF
clone size: NA; D gene: NA; V gene: TRBV7-8; J gene: TRBJ2-5; CDR3 DNA: TGTGCCAGCAGCTTACCCCAGTCACCGAGTCCCTCTGACCAGTACTTC; CDR3 protein: CASSLPQSPSPSDQYF
clone size: NA; D gene: NA; V gene: TRBV19; J gene: TRBJ2-3; CDR3 DNA: TGTGCCAGTAGTTTAGGTAGTAAAAGCGGCACAGATACGCAGTATTTT; CDR3 protein: CASSLGSKSGTDTQYF
clone size: NA; D gene: TRBD2; V gene: TRBV6-4; J gene: TRBJ2-1; CDR3 DNA: TGTGCCAGCAGGGGGACTAGCGGGGGCGGAAATGAGCAGTTCTTC; CDR3 protein: CASRGTSGGGNEQFF
clone size: NA; D gene: NA; V gene: TRBV5-1; J gene: TRBJ2-7; CDR3 DNA: TGCGCCAGCAGCTCTTCCTTCCCCTTCGTGGACGAGCAGTACTTC; CDR3 protein: CASSSSFPFVDEQYF
clone size: NA; D gene: NA; V gene: TRBV27; J gene: TRBJ1-1; CDR3 DNA: TGTGCCAGCAGTTTTGGGGGGGGCACTGAAGCTTTCTTT; CDR3 protein: CASSFGGGTEAFF
clone size: NA; D gene: TRBD1; V gene: TRBV7-9; J gene: TRBJ1-2; CDR3 DNA: TGTGCCAGCAGCACTGGGACAGCCTATGGCTACACCTTC; CDR3 protein: CASSTGTAYGYTF
clone size: NA; D gene: NA; V gene: TRBV19; J gene: TRBJ1-1; CDR3 DNA: TGTGCCAGTGGAGGACAGTTAACTGAAGCTTTCTTT; CDR3 protein: CASGGQLTEAFF
clone size: NA; D gene: NA; V gene: TRBV5-1; J gene: TRBJ1-1; CDR3 DNA: TGCGCCAGCAGCTTAGCGGGGGCCACTGAAGCTTTCTTT; CDR3 protein: CASSLAGATEAFF
clone size: once; D gene: NA; V gene: TRBV19; J gene: TRBJ2-2; CDR3 DNA: TGTGCCAGTAGTCTAGCGTGGACCGGGGAGCTGTTTTTT; CDR3 protein: CASSLAWTGELFF
clone size: NA; D gene: TRBD2; V gene: TRBV3-1/TRBV3-2; J gene: TRBJ2-2; CDR3 DNA: TGTGCCAGCAGCCAAGAAACCCTAGCGGGGGTGATAACCGGGGAGCTGTTTTTT; CDR3 protein: CASSQETLAGVITGELFF
clone size: NA; D gene: TRBD2; V gene: TRBV7-8; J gene: TRBJ2-7; CDR3 DNA: TGTGCCAGCAGGGAGACTAGCGGGGGCCCTTACGAGCAGTACTTC; CDR3 protein: CASRETSGGPYEQYF
clone size: NA; D gene: NA; V gene: TRBV19; J gene: TRBJ2-3; CDR3 DNA: TGTGCCAGTAGTATAGGGGCAGGGGGCACAGATACGCAGTATTTT; CDR3 protein: CASSIGAGGTDTQYF
clone size: NA; D gene: NA; V gene: TRBV2; J gene: TRBJ1-2; CDR3 DNA: TGTGCCAGCCACGAAACTAACTATGGCTACACCTTC; CDR3 protein: CASHETNYGYTF
clone size: NA; D gene: NA; V gene: TRBV10-3; J gene: TRBJ1-1; CDR3 DNA: TGTGCCATCAGCGAGTCAGGGGACGCTTTCTTT; CDR3 protein: CAISESGDAFF
clone size: NA; D gene: NA; V gene: TRBV5-6; J gene: TRBJ1-1; CDR3 DNA: TGTGCCAGCACAAGGAGGAACACTGAAGCTTTCTTT; CDR3 protein: CASTRRNTEAFF
clone size: NA; D gene: NA; V gene: TRBV27; J gene: TRBJ1-5; CDR3 DNA: TGTGCCAGCAGGAGAACAGACGGGAGGGGGAATCAGCCCCAGCATTTT; CDR3 protein: CASRRTDGRGNQPQHF
clone size: NA; D gene: NA; V gene: TRBV19; J gene: TRBJ2-7; CDR3 DNA: TGTGCCAGTACTGAAATACCCGGGCCCGAGCAGTACTTC; CDR3 protein: CASTEIPGPEQYF
clone size: NA; D gene: TRBD1; V gene: TRBV5-1; J gene: TRBJ1-3; CDR3 DNA: TGCGCCAGCAGCCTACAGGGGGCCACTGGAAACACCATATATTTT; CDR3 protein: CASSLQGATGNTIYF
clone size: NA; D gene: NA; V gene: TRBV4-3; J gene: TRBJ2-4; CDR3 DNA: TGCGCCAGCAGCCAAGACGGGGGCATTCAGTACTTC; CDR3 protein: CASSQDGGIQYF
clone size: NA; D gene: NA; V gene: TRBV11-2; J gene: TRBJ1-2; CDR3 DNA: TGTGCCAGCAGCTCAAGAGTGGGCGGCTACACCTTC; CDR3 protein: CASSSRVGGYTF
clone size: NA; D gene: TRBD1; V gene: TRBV2; J gene: TRBJ2-7; CDR3 DNA: TGTGCCAGCAGCAGACAGGGTCGGTCCTACGAGCAGTACTTC; CDR3 protein: CASSRQGRSYEQYF
clone size: NA; D gene: NA; V gene: TRBV9; J gene: TRBJ1-3; CDR3 DNA: TGTGCCAGCAGCTTTTCGGACAGAGGCCACACCATATATTTT; CDR3 protein: CASSFSDRGHTIYF
clone size: NA; D gene: NA; V gene: TRBV7-2; J gene: TRBJ1-2; CDR3 DNA: TGTGCCAGCAGCCTGGCTCGAGACTATGGCTACACCTTC; CDR3 protein: CASSLARDYGYTF
clone size: few; D gene: NA; V gene: TRBV2; J gene: TRBJ2-5; CDR3 DNA: TGTGCCAGCAGAGACAGGTTCAGTTTGGAGACCCAGTACTTC; CDR3 protein: CASRDRFSLETQYF
clone size: NA; D gene: NA; V gene: TRBV11-1; J gene: TRBJ1-4; CDR3 DNA: TGTGCCAGCAGCTTCACCGGGACATTGAATGAAAAACTGTTTTTT; CDR3 protein: CASSFTGTLNEKLFF
clone size: NA; D gene: NA; V gene: TRBV9; J gene: TRBJ2-4; CDR3 DNA: TGTGCCAGCAGCGACCAGGGGCTAGCCAAAAACATTCAGTACTTC; CDR3 protein: CASSDQGLAKNIQYF
clone size: NA; D gene: TRBD1; V gene: TRBV5-1; J gene: TRBJ1-4; CDR3 DNA: TGTGCCAGCAGCTTGTGGAGGACAGGGAATAATGAAAAACTGTTTTTT; CDR3 protein: CASSLWRTGNNEKLFF
clone size: NA; D gene: TRBD1; V gene: TRBV2; J gene: TRBJ2-2; CDR3 DNA: TGTGCCAGCAGTGTACCCGGCCGGACAGGGGTCACCGGGGAGCTGTTTTTT; CDR3 protein: CASSVPGRTGVTGELFF
clone size: NA; D gene: NA; V gene: TRBV14; J gene: TRBJ1-2; CDR3 DNA: TGTGCCAGCAGCCCCCATGGGGGGGGACTTAACTATGGCTACACCTTC; CDR3 protein: CASSPHGGGLNYGYTF
clone size: NA; D gene: NA; V gene: TRBV15; J gene: TRBJ1-4; CDR3 DNA: TGTGCCACCAGCAGAGATCGCGGCCAGGGGAATGAAAAACTGTTTTTT; CDR3 protein: CATSRDRGQGNEKLFF
clone size: NA; D gene: NA; V gene: TRBV6-4; J gene: TRBJ1-1; CDR3 DNA: TGTGCCAGCAGCCTACCAGGGGAGGAGGTGAACACTGAAGCTTTCTTT; CDR3 protein: CASSLPGEEVNTEAFF
clone size: once; D gene: NA; V gene: TRBV2; J gene: TRBJ2-7; CDR3 DNA: TGTGCCAGCAGACTACAGGGTTTGGACTACGAGCAGTACTTC; CDR3 protein: CASRLQGLDYEQYF
clone size: NA; D gene: TRBD1; V gene: TRBV25-1; J gene: TRBJ2-3; CDR3 DNA: TGTGCCAGCAGTGCTGACAGGGACCCAAGCACAGATACGCAGTATTTT; CDR3 protein: CASSADRDPSTDTQYF
clone size: NA; D gene: TRBD1; V gene: TRBV3-1/TRBV3-2; J gene: TRBJ1-2; CDR3 DNA: TGTGCCAGCAGCCAGCGACAGGGGCCTGGCTACACCTTC; CDR3 protein: CASSQRQGPGYTF
clone size: NA; D gene: NA; V gene: TRBV5-6; J gene: TRBJ2-1; CDR3 DNA: TGTGCCAGCAGCTTGGCCAGCGGCGGTAATGAGCAGTTCTTC; CDR3 protein: CASSLASGGNEQFF
clone size: NA; D gene: NA; V gene: TRBV11-3; J gene: TRBJ1-1; CDR3 DNA: TGTGCCAGCAGCTTCTTGGCGGGGCAGGGCAACACTGAAGCTTTCTTT; CDR3 protein: CASSFLAGQGNTEAFF
clone size: NA; D gene: NA; V gene: TRBV7-2; J gene: TRBJ2-7; CDR3 DNA: TGTGCCAGCAGCACACAGAGCTACGAGCAGTACTTC; CDR3 protein: CASSTQSYEQYF
clone size: once; D gene: NA; V gene: TRBV9; J gene: TRBJ1-6; CDR3 DNA: TGTGCCAGCAGCGTTGGACCGCTTCTTTATAATTCACCCCTCCACTTT; CDR3 protein: CASSVGPLLYNSPLHF
clone size: NA; D gene: NA; V gene: TRBV6-2/TRBV6-3; J gene: TRBJ2-5; CDR3 DNA: TGTGCCAGCAGTTTCCCAGGGGAAGAGACCCAGTACTTC; CDR3 protein: CASSFPGEETQYF
clone size: NA; D gene: NA; V gene: TRBV6-5; J gene: TRBJ1-6; CDR3 DNA: TGTGCCAGCAGTTACTCCCCCGAGAATAATTCACCCCTCCACTTT; CDR3 protein: CASSYSPENNSPLHF
clone size: once; D gene: TRBD2; V gene: TRBV24-1; J gene: TRBJ2-1; CDR3 DNA: TGTGCCACCGCCCCGGGACTAGCGGGTTACAATGAGCAGTTCTTC; CDR3 protein: CATAPGLAGYNEQFF
clone size: few; D gene: NA; V gene: TRBV30; J gene: TRBJ1-5; CDR3 DNA: TGTGCCTGGAGTGAGAGCAATCAGCCCCAGCATTTT; CDR3 protein: CAWSESNQPQHF
clone size: NA; D gene: NA; V gene: TRBV12-3/TRBV12-4; J gene: TRBJ1-4; CDR3 DNA: TGTGCCAGCAGCCACCGGGAAAAACTGTTTTTT; CDR3 protein: CASSHREKLFF
clone size: NA; D gene: TRBD1; V gene: TRBV7-8; J gene: TRBJ1-3; CDR3 DNA: TGTGCCAGCAGCCCATCCCACAGGGGCTCTGGAAACACCATATATTTT; CDR3 protein: CASSPSHRGSGNTIYF
clone size: NA; D gene: NA; V gene: TRBV11-3; J gene: TRBJ2-7; CDR3 DNA: TGTGCCAGCTCCCAAGGGAATTCGGGGGAGCAGTACTTC; CDR3 protein: CASSQGNSGEQYF
clone size: NA; D gene: NA; V gene: TRBV14; J gene: TRBJ1-2; CDR3 DNA: TGTGCCAGCAGCCAAAGGAGGGGAGTTAACTATGGCTACACCTTC; CDR3 protein: CASSQRRGVNYGYTF
clone size: NA; D gene: NA; V gene: TRBV12-3/TRBV12-4; J gene: TRBJ1-3; CDR3 DNA: TGTGCCAGCAGTTTTACGGGAAACACCATATATTTT; CDR3 protein: CASSFTGNTIYF
clone size: NA; D gene: TRBD1; V gene: TRBV5-5; J gene: TRBJ1-2; CDR3 DNA: TGTGCCAGCAGCTTAACAGGGGGCGGCTATGGCTACACCTTC; CDR3 protein: CASSLTGGGYGYTF
clone size: NA; D gene: NA; V gene: TRBV7-2; J gene: TRBJ2-1; CDR3 DNA: TGTGCCAGCAGGGGGGAGGACCAGGGCTCCTACAATGAGCAGTTCTTC; CDR3 protein: CASRGEDQGSYNEQFF
clone size: NA; D gene: TRBD2; V gene: TRBV11-2; J gene: TRBJ2-2; CDR3 DNA: TGTGCCAGCAGCCTGGGACTAGTGAACACCGGGGAGCTGTTTTTT; CDR3 protein: CASSLGLVNTGELFF